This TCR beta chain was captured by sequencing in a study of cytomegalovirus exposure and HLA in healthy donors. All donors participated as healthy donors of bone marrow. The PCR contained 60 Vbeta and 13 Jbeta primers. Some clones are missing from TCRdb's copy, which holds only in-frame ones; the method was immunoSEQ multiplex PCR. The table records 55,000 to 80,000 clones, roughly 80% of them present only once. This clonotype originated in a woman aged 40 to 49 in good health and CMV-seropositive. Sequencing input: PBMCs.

CDR3 in DNA: TGCGCCAGCAGCTCCGGGACAGGTCAAAATGGCTACACCTTC. Translation: CASSSGTGQNGYTF. The gene calls are TRBV5-1 and TRBJ1-2; 8 bases align to TRBD1. Germline V gives CDR1 SGHRS, CDR2 YFSETQ. CDR3 length equals 14 residues. J gave up 6 bases and V 3 bases, and 7 bases lay outside the gene matches.